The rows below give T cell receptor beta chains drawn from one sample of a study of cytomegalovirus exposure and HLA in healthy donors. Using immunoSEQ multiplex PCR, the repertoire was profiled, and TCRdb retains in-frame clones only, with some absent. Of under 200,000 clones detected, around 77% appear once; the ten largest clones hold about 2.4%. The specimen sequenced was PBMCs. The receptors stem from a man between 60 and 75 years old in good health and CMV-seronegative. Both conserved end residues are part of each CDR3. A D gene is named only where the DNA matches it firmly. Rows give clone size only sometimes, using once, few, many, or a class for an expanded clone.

DNA: TGTGCCAGCAGCTTATCTATAGCGGGAGAGACCCAGTACTTC
CDR3: CASSLSIAGETQYF
J: TRBJ2-5
length: 14
size: .
V: TRBV7-2
D: TRBD2

DNA: TGTGTCAGCAGTGATGAGGACTCCGGGAGCACTGAAGCTTTCTTT
CDR3: CVSSDEDSGSTEAFF
J: TRBJ1-1
length: 15
size: .
V: TRBV6-1
D: .

DNA: TGCGCCAGCAGAGACAGGGGGTTGAGTCAGGAGACCCAGTACTTC
CDR3: CASRDRGLSQETQYF
J: TRBJ2-5
length: 15
size: .
V: TRBV5-1
D: TRBD1

DNA: TGTGCCAGCAGCGGACAGAACACCGGGGAGCTGTTTTTT
CDR3: CASSGQNTGELFF
J: TRBJ2-2
length: 13
size: .
V: TRBV2
D: .

DNA: TGCAGCGGCCCAACCGACAGGGAGCTCACTGAAGCTTTCTTT
CDR3: CSGPTDRELTEAFF
J: TRBJ1-1
length: 14
size: .
V: TRBV29-1
D: TRBD1

DNA: TGTGCCAGCAGCTTGGACTCAGGACTGGAGACCCAGTACTTC
CDR3: CASSLDSGLETQYF
J: TRBJ2-5
length: 14
size: .
V: TRBV5-4
D: .

DNA: TGTGCCAGCACCGAGGCATTCGATGAAGCTTTCTTT
CDR3: CASTEAFDEAFF
J: TRBJ1-1
length: 12
size: few
V: TRBV11-1
D: .

DNA: TGTGCCTGGAGGGAGACCGGCAACTCTGGAAACACCATATATTTT
CDR3: CAWRETGNSGNTIYF
J: TRBJ1-3
length: 15
size: .
V: TRBV30
D: .

DNA: TGTGCCTGGAGTCGTGACAGGGGAGAAGGAGGCTACACCTTC
CDR3: CAWSRDRGEGGYTF
J: TRBJ1-2
length: 14
size: .
V: TRBV30
D: TRBD1

DNA: TGTGCCAGCAGTTTAAAAGCGGAAACAGATACGCAGTATTTT
CDR3: CASSLKAETDTQYF
J: TRBJ2-3
length: 14
size: .
V: TRBV5-4
D: .

DNA: TGTGCCAGCAGCACCCCTCGCAGGGCGGGGGACAGGGACTACGAGCAGTACTTC
CDR3: CASSTPRRAGDRDYEQYF
J: TRBJ2-7
length: 18
size: .
V: TRBV7-9
D: TRBD1

DNA: TGTGCCATCAGTGCCCCCCCCTATGGGGCAGGCGAGCAGTACTTC
CDR3: CAISAPPYGAGEQYF
J: TRBJ2-7
length: 15
size: once
V: TRBV10-3
D: .

DNA: TGCAGCGTTGAAGATCCCGGCAGGGGGTCGGAGACCCAGTACTTC
CDR3: CSVEDPGRGSETQYF
J: TRBJ2-5
length: 15
size: .
V: TRBV29-1
D: TRBD1

DNA: TGTGCCAGCAGCTGGTCCCGGAGGGATGAGCAGTTCTTC
CDR3: CASSWSRRDEQFF
J: TRBJ2-1
length: 13
size: .
V: TRBV7-2
D: .

DNA: TGTGCCAGCAGCTCGGGACTAGCGGGACCCGATTTTTACACAGATACGCAGTATTTT
CDR3: CASSSGLAGPDFYTDTQYF
J: TRBJ2-3
length: 19
size: .
V: TRBV7-9
D: TRBD2

DNA: TGTGCCTGGAGTGGGCCGGGACAGGGCTATGGCTACACCTTC
CDR3: CAWSGPGQGYGYTF
J: TRBJ1-2
length: 14
size: .
V: TRBV30
D: TRBD1

DNA: TGTGCCAGCAGCGTAGCTGAGACACCAAGACATAGCAATGAGCAGTTCTTC
CDR3: CASSVAETPRHSNEQFF
J: TRBJ2-1
length: 17
size: few
V: TRBV9
D: .

DNA: TGTGCCAGCAGCCAAGATTCCGACAGGACCACAGATACGCAGTATTTT
CDR3: CASSQDSDRTTDTQYF
J: TRBJ2-3
length: 16
size: .
V: TRBV4-2
D: .

DNA: TGTGCCAGCAGGCCGGACAGAGATTATGGCTACACCTTC
CDR3: CASRPDRDYGYTF
J: TRBJ1-2
length: 13
size: .
V: TRBV6-1
D: .

DNA: TGTGCCAGCAGTGCGCCAGTTTTCTATGGCTACACCTTC
CDR3: CASSAPVFYGYTF
J: TRBJ1-2
length: 13
size: .
V: TRBV6-1
D: .

DNA: TGTGCCAGCCCAGCGAGGGCCGCAGCCAAAAACATTCAGTACTTC
CDR3: CASPARAAAKNIQYF
J: TRBJ2-4
length: 15
size: .
V: TRBV21-1
D: .

DNA: TGTGCCAGGGGAAACCAGGGACAGGGAAATGAAAAACTGTTTTTT
CDR3: CARGNQGQGNEKLFF
J: TRBJ1-4
length: 15
size: .
V: TRBV28
D: TRBD1

DNA: TGTGCCAGCAGACCAACTAGCGACCTCCACGAGCAGTACTTC
CDR3: CASRPTSDLHEQYF
J: TRBJ2-7
length: 14
size: .
V: TRBV11-1
D: TRBD2

DNA: TGCGCCAGCAGCCAAGATGCGCAGGGGGCTAGGAATCAGCCCCAGCATTTT
CDR3: CASSQDAQGARNQPQHF
J: TRBJ1-5
length: 17
size: once
V: TRBV4-1
D: TRBD1

DNA: TGTGCCAGTAGTATGGGGCGGGAGGGATACGAGCAGTACTTC
CDR3: CASSMGREGYEQYF
J: TRBJ2-7
length: 14
size: .
V: TRBV19
D: TRBD2

DNA: TGCGCCAGCAGATTACAGGGAGATACGCAGTATTTT
CDR3: CASRLQGDTQYF
J: TRBJ2-3
length: 12
size: .
V: TRBV5-1
D: .

DNA: TGTGCCAGCAGGGTGACAGGCGGCACTGAAGCTTTCTTT
CDR3: CASRVTGGTEAFF
J: TRBJ1-1
length: 13
size: .
V: TRBV25-1
D: .

DNA: TGTGCCAGCAGCGAGAATAGCGGGAACTTCCCCGGGGAGCTGTTTTTT
CDR3: CASSENSGNFPGELFF
J: TRBJ2-2
length: 16
size: .
V: TRBV7-3
D: TRBD2

DNA: TGTGCCAGCAGTTACTCCCAGGGGTTCACTGAAGCTTTCTTT
CDR3: CASSYSQGFTEAFF
J: TRBJ1-1
length: 14
size: .
V: TRBV6-5
D: .

DNA: TGTGCCAGCAGCTCAGGAGGGAGGGAGACCCAGTACTTC
CDR3: CASSSGGRETQYF
J: TRBJ2-5
length: 13
size: .
V: TRBV5-4
D: .

DNA: TGTGCCAGCTTCACAGGACAGCGTGAAGCTTTCTTT
CDR3: CASFTGQREAFF
J: TRBJ1-1
length: 12
size: .
V: TRBV27
D: .

DNA: TGCAGCGTACACCCCGGACAGTACAATGAGCAGTTCTTC
CDR3: CSVHPGQYNEQFF
J: TRBJ2-1
length: 13
size: few
V: TRBV29-1
D: .

DNA: TGTGCCAGCAGACGGACCGGGACTAGCGGGATCGGCGAGCAGTACTTC
CDR3: CASRRTGTSGIGEQYF
J: TRBJ2-7
length: 16
size: .
V: TRBV28
D: TRBD2

DNA: TGTGCCTGGAGTGTTCCGAGGGAAGGACTCTCTGGAAACACCATATATTTT
CDR3: CAWSVPREGLSGNTIYF
J: TRBJ1-3
length: 17
size: .
V: TRBV30
D: .

DNA: TGCAGCGTCCTCATTGTGAGCTCCTACGAGCAGTACTTC
CDR3: CSVLIVSSYEQYF
J: TRBJ2-7
length: 13
size: few
V: TRBV29-1
D: .

DNA: TGTGCCAGCAGGTCACAGAGTAACACTGAAGCTTTCTTT
CDR3: CASRSQSNTEAFF
J: TRBJ1-1
length: 13
size: .
V: TRBV7-9
D: .

DNA: TGTGCCAGCGCTCCGGGACTAGCGGGAGGCACAGATACGCAGTATTTT
CDR3: CASAPGLAGGTDTQYF
J: TRBJ2-3
length: 16
size: .
V: TRBV5-4
D: TRBD2

DNA: TGCAGCGCTGGGAGGACTACCGGGTCAACTACGCGACCGAACACTGAAGCTTTCTTT
CDR3: CSAGRTTGSTTRPNTEAFF
J: TRBJ1-1
length: 19
size: .
V: TRBV29-1
D: .

DNA: TGTGCCAGCAGCCCCCCCTCGGGTGGTGAAAAACTGTTTTTT
CDR3: CASSPPSGGEKLFF
J: TRBJ1-4
length: 14
size: .
V: TRBV5-6
D: .

DNA: TGTGCCAGCAGCTTATCGGGACTAGCGGGAGGCGGCTCAGATACGCAGTATTTT
CDR3: CASSLSGLAGGGSDTQYF
J: TRBJ2-3
length: 18
size: .
V: TRBV11-3
D: TRBD2